A selection of T cell receptor beta chains follows, all from one sample in a study of blood T cell repertoires in COVID-19. Clones were read by immunoSEQ multiplex PCR, and TCRdb kept only the in-frame ones, dropping some. Of 30,000 to 40,000 clones in the sample, roughly nine tenths were seen once. The sequencing sample was made of peripheral blood. Every receptor here comes from a woman aged 25 to 39 in a cohort sampled during active COVID-19. The CDR3 runs from the conserved cysteine through the conserved F or W. The order of the fields is J gene, clone size, V gene, D gene, CDR3 DNA, CDR3 protein. D genes are given only for firm matches. Rows give clone size only sometimes, using once, few, many, or a class for an expanded clone.

j_call: TRBJ2-7; clone_size: medium-sized; v_call: TRBV7-3; d_call: NA; cdr3_nt: TGTGCCAGCAGCTTATCTTCGGGGTCCGAGCAGTACTTC; cdr3_aa: CASSLSSGSEQYF
j_call: TRBJ1-1; clone_size: NA; v_call: TRBV5-4; d_call: TRBD1; cdr3_nt: TGTGCCAGCAGCTGGACAGGGAGGGACACTGAAGCTTTCTTT; cdr3_aa: CASSWTGRDTEAFF
j_call: TRBJ2-5; clone_size: NA; v_call: TRBV5-1; d_call: NA; cdr3_nt: TGCGCCAGCAGCTTGGCTTGGGGAGCGGAGACCCAGTACTTC; cdr3_aa: CASSLAWGAETQYF
j_call: TRBJ1-1; clone_size: NA; v_call: TRBV18; d_call: NA; cdr3_nt: TGTGCCAGCTCCGTGGGGGGAAACACTGAAGCTTTCTTT; cdr3_aa: CASSVGGNTEAFF
j_call: TRBJ2-1; clone_size: once; v_call: TRBV10-1; d_call: NA; cdr3_nt: TGCGCCAGCAGTGAGCGGGTAGTAGACAATGAGCAGTTCTTC; cdr3_aa: CASSERVVDNEQFF
j_call: TRBJ1-2; clone_size: NA; v_call: TRBV19; d_call: TRBD1; cdr3_nt: TGTGCCAGTATACCGACAGGGGATTACTATGGCTACACCTTC; cdr3_aa: CASIPTGDYYGYTF
j_call: TRBJ2-7; clone_size: few; v_call: TRBV28; d_call: TRBD1; cdr3_nt: TGTGCCAGCAGTTTATATGGGACAGGGCCCTCCTACGAGCAGTACTTC; cdr3_aa: CASSLYGTGPSYEQYF
j_call: TRBJ2-6; clone_size: NA; v_call: TRBV5-1; d_call: TRBD1; cdr3_nt: TGCGCCAGCAGCCCCGGACAGGGCAGCTCTGGGGCCAACGTCCTGACTTTC; cdr3_aa: CASSPGQGSSGANVLTF
j_call: TRBJ2-5; clone_size: few; v_call: TRBV7-9; d_call: TRBD2; cdr3_nt: TGTGCCAGCAGCCCCGATAACCCGTTAGCGGGAGGGAGAGGGGAGACCCAGTACTTC; cdr3_aa: CASSPDNPLAGGRGETQYF
j_call: TRBJ1-2; clone_size: once; v_call: TRBV4-3; d_call: TRBD1; cdr3_nt: TGCGCCAGCAGCCAAGCCGGGACAGGGGGCCATGGCTACACCTTC; cdr3_aa: CASSQAGTGGHGYTF
j_call: TRBJ2-3; clone_size: few; v_call: TRBV10-1; d_call: NA; cdr3_nt: TGCGCCAGCAGTGAGCGGCGGGATGCAGATACGCAGTATTTT; cdr3_aa: CASSERRDADTQYF
j_call: TRBJ1-1; clone_size: NA; v_call: TRBV11-3; d_call: NA; cdr3_nt: TGTGCCAGCAGCTTTAGGAGTGGGGGAGGGACTGAAGCTTTCTTT; cdr3_aa: CASSFRSGGGTEAFF
j_call: TRBJ2-1; clone_size: NA; v_call: TRBV30; d_call: NA; cdr3_nt: TGTGCCTGGAGACCGCAGGGAATAGAGTTCTTC; cdr3_aa: CAWRPQGIEFF
j_call: TRBJ1-1; clone_size: NA; v_call: TRBV7-2; d_call: NA; cdr3_nt: TGTGCCAGCAGCTCGGACAGTTCTTCCTCCACTGAAGCTTTCTTT; cdr3_aa: CASSSDSSSSTEAFF
j_call: TRBJ2-5; clone_size: NA; v_call: TRBV5-1; d_call: TRBD1; cdr3_nt: TGCGCCAGCAGACGAGGACAGGGCGGAGAGACCCAGTACTTC; cdr3_aa: CASRRGQGGETQYF
j_call: TRBJ1-5; clone_size: NA; v_call: TRBV18; d_call: NA; cdr3_nt: TGTGCCAGCTCACCACGGGGGGGCGCGGGCAATCAGCCCCAGCATTTT; cdr3_aa: CASSPRGGAGNQPQHF
j_call: TRBJ2-1; clone_size: NA; v_call: TRBV5-1; d_call: TRBD1; cdr3_nt: TGCGCCAGCAGCACGGACAGGGCCAGGGATGAGCAGTTCTTC; cdr3_aa: CASSTDRARDEQFF
j_call: TRBJ2-3; clone_size: NA; v_call: TRBV4-1; d_call: TRBD2; cdr3_nt: TGCGCCAGCAGCCAAGGGGGTGGTAGCGGGAGCACAGATACGCAGTATTTT; cdr3_aa: CASSQGGGSGSTDTQYF
j_call: TRBJ1-1; clone_size: NA; v_call: TRBV7-9; d_call: NA; cdr3_nt: TGTGCCAGCAGCTTCGACAGGATGAACACTGAAGCTTTCTTT; cdr3_aa: CASSFDRMNTEAFF
j_call: TRBJ2-3; clone_size: NA; v_call: TRBV25-1; d_call: NA; cdr3_nt: TGTGCCAGAAGGCGGAGGACAGATACGCAGTATTTT; cdr3_aa: CARRRRTDTQYF
j_call: TRBJ1-4; clone_size: once; v_call: TRBV10-1; d_call: NA; cdr3_nt: TGCGCCAGCAGTGAGTCGCAGATTAATGAAAAACTGTTTTTT; cdr3_aa: CASSESQINEKLFF
j_call: TRBJ2-7; clone_size: NA; v_call: TRBV11-2; d_call: NA; cdr3_nt: TGTGCCAGCAGCTTACCCGGTACCTACGAGCAGTACTTC; cdr3_aa: CASSLPGTYEQYF
j_call: TRBJ1-1; clone_size: NA; v_call: TRBV9; d_call: TRBD1; cdr3_nt: TGTGCCAGCAGCGTAGCCAGGGGGACTGAAGCTTTCTTT; cdr3_aa: CASSVARGTEAFF
j_call: TRBJ2-3; clone_size: NA; v_call: TRBV7-8; d_call: TRBD2; cdr3_nt: TGTGCCAGCAGCTTAGTAGGACTAGCGGGTGATACGCAGTATTTT; cdr3_aa: CASSLVGLAGDTQYF
j_call: TRBJ2-1; clone_size: NA; v_call: TRBV27; d_call: TRBD2; cdr3_nt: TGTGCCACTCAGACTAGCGGGATCTACAATGAGCAGTTCTTC; cdr3_aa: CATQTSGIYNEQFF
j_call: TRBJ2-3; clone_size: NA; v_call: TRBV10-3; d_call: TRBD2; cdr3_nt: TGTGCCATCAGTGAGACCCAACTAGCGGGAGGGCCAACAGATACGCAGTATTTT; cdr3_aa: CAISETQLAGGPTDTQYF
j_call: TRBJ1-2; clone_size: few; v_call: TRBV6-2/TRBV6-3; d_call: NA; cdr3_nt: TGTGCCAGCAGCCAGGACTGGACGGGAGGCTACACCTTC; cdr3_aa: CASSQDWTGGYTF
j_call: TRBJ2-1; clone_size: NA; v_call: TRBV11-3; d_call: TRBD2; cdr3_nt: TGTGCCAGCAGCCAAGTGGCCCCTAGCGGGAGTTACAATGAGCAGTTCTTC; cdr3_aa: CASSQVAPSGSYNEQFF
j_call: TRBJ2-1; clone_size: NA; v_call: TRBV4-3; d_call: TRBD2; cdr3_nt: TGCGCCAGCAGCCAAGAGGCTAGCGGGTACAATGAGCAGTTCTTC; cdr3_aa: CASSQEASGYNEQFF
j_call: TRBJ1-5; clone_size: NA; v_call: TRBV19; d_call: NA; cdr3_nt: TGTGCCAGTAATGGAGGCTATAGCAATCAGCCCCAGCATTTT; cdr3_aa: CASNGGYSNQPQHF
j_call: TRBJ1-3; clone_size: NA; v_call: TRBV2; d_call: NA; cdr3_nt: TGTGCCAGCAAACGAGGGGACTTCTCTGGAAACACCATATATTTT; cdr3_aa: CASKRGDFSGNTIYF
j_call: TRBJ2-1; clone_size: NA; v_call: TRBV6-5; d_call: NA; cdr3_nt: TGTGCCAGCAGTTGGAACTACGACTACAATGAGCAGTTCTTC; cdr3_aa: CASSWNYDYNEQFF
j_call: TRBJ2-5; clone_size: NA; v_call: TRBV27; d_call: TRBD2; cdr3_nt: TGTGCCAGCAGTCCCGACCTAGCGGGAGTCGTAACCCAGTACTTC; cdr3_aa: CASSPDLAGVVTQYF
j_call: TRBJ2-3; clone_size: NA; v_call: TRBV5-4; d_call: TRBD1; cdr3_nt: TGTGCCAGCAGCTCCTACAGGGGGGAAGATACGCAGTATTTT; cdr3_aa: CASSSYRGEDTQYF
j_call: TRBJ1-2; clone_size: NA; v_call: TRBV6-6; d_call: TRBD1; cdr3_nt: TGTGCCAGCAGTATGGACAGGGTCATCTATGGCTACACCTTC; cdr3_aa: CASSMDRVIYGYTF
j_call: TRBJ2-1; clone_size: NA; v_call: TRBV24-1; d_call: NA; cdr3_nt: TGTGCCACCGAAGGCGATTACAGGGAGCAGTTCTTC; cdr3_aa: CATEGDYREQFF
j_call: TRBJ2-5; clone_size: NA; v_call: TRBV7-8; d_call: NA; cdr3_nt: TGTGCCAGCAACGAAAGGACAGACACCTGGGAGACCCAGTACTTC; cdr3_aa: CASNERTDTWETQYF
j_call: TRBJ2-1; clone_size: NA; v_call: TRBV4-3; d_call: NA; cdr3_nt: TGCGCCAGCAGCCAAGACGCGGGGAGCTCCTACAATGAGCAGTTCTTC; cdr3_aa: CASSQDAGSSYNEQFF
j_call: TRBJ2-7; clone_size: NA; v_call: TRBV6-1; d_call: NA; cdr3_nt: TGTGCCAGCAGTGAAGCCCCGGGACACCTGTCATCTACGAACGAGCAGTACTTC; cdr3_aa: CASSEAPGHLSSTNEQYF
j_call: TRBJ1-4; clone_size: NA; v_call: TRBV7-9; d_call: NA; cdr3_nt: TGTGCCAGCAGCATCAGGGGAACTAATGAAAAACTGTTTTTT; cdr3_aa: CASSIRGTNEKLFF
j_call: TRBJ2-3; clone_size: NA; v_call: TRBV5-1; d_call: TRBD1; cdr3_nt: TGCGCCAGCAATAGGGTGGGACAGGGTACAGATACGCAGTATTTT; cdr3_aa: CASNRVGQGTDTQYF
j_call: TRBJ1-4; clone_size: NA; v_call: TRBV7-2; d_call: NA; cdr3_nt: TGTGCCAGCAGCTTACGCCGGGACACCCTCCCCCGGGCTAATGAAAAACTGTTTTTT; cdr3_aa: CASSLRRDTLPRANEKLFF
j_call: TRBJ1-6; clone_size: NA; v_call: TRBV5-1; d_call: NA; cdr3_nt: TGCGCCAGCAGCTCGGGGCACGGGCGGGGGAATAATTCACCCCTCCACTTT; cdr3_aa: CASSSGHGRGNNSPLHF
j_call: TRBJ1-1; clone_size: NA; v_call: TRBV29-1; d_call: NA; cdr3_nt: TGCAGCTTTGCCGGCGGGGGCCCTGAAGCTTTCTTT; cdr3_aa: CSFAGGGPEAFF
j_call: TRBJ1-1; clone_size: NA; v_call: TRBV5-6; d_call: NA; cdr3_nt: TGTGCCAGCAGCCTGCTTCGTGACGGGAAGAACACTGAAGCTTTCTTT; cdr3_aa: CASSLLRDGKNTEAFF
j_call: TRBJ1-5; clone_size: NA; v_call: TRBV7-2; d_call: NA; cdr3_nt: TGTGCCAGCAGCTTAGTGGGGGGGCCGGGCAATCAGCCCCAGCATTTT; cdr3_aa: CASSLVGGPGNQPQHF
j_call: TRBJ2-3; clone_size: NA; v_call: TRBV18; d_call: TRBD1; cdr3_nt: TGTGCCAGCTCACCAACAGGGGTAGGGACAGATACGCAGTATTTT; cdr3_aa: CASSPTGVGTDTQYF
j_call: TRBJ2-1; clone_size: NA; v_call: TRBV20-1; d_call: NA; cdr3_nt: TGCAGTGCTTCGGGACTCAATGAGCAGTTCTTC; cdr3_aa: CSASGLNEQFF